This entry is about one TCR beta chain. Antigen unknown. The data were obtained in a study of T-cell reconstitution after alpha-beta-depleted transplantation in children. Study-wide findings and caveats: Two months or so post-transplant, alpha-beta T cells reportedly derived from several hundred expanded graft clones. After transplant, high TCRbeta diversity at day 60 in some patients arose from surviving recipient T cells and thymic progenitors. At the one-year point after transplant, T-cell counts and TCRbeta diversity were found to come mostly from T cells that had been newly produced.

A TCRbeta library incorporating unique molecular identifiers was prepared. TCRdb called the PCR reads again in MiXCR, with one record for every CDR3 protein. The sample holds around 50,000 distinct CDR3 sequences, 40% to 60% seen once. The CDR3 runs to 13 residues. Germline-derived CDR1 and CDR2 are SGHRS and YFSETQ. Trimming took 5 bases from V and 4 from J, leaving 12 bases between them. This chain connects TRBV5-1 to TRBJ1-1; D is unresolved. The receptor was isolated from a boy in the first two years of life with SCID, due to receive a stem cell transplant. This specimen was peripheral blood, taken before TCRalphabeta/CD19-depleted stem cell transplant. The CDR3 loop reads CASRAGLGTEAFF. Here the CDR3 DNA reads TGCGCCAGCAGGGCGGGGTTGGGCACTGAAGCTTTCTTT.